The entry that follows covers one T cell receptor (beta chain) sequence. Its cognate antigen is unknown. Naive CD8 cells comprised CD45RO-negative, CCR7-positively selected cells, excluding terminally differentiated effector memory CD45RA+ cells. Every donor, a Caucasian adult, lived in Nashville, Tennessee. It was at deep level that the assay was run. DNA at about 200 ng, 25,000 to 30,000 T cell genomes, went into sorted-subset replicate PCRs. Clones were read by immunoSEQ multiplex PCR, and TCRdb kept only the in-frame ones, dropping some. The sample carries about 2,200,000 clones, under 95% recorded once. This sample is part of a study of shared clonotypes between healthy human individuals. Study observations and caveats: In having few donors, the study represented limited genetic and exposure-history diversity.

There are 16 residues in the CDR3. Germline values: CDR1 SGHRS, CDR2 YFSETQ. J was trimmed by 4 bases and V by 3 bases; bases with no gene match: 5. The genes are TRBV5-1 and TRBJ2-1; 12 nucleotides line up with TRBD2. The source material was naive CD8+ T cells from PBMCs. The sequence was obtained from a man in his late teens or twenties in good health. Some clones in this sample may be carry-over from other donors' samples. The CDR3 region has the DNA TGCGCCAGCAGCTCCTCCGGGACTAGCGGGTACAATGAGCAGTTCTTC. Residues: CASSSSGTSGYNEQFF.